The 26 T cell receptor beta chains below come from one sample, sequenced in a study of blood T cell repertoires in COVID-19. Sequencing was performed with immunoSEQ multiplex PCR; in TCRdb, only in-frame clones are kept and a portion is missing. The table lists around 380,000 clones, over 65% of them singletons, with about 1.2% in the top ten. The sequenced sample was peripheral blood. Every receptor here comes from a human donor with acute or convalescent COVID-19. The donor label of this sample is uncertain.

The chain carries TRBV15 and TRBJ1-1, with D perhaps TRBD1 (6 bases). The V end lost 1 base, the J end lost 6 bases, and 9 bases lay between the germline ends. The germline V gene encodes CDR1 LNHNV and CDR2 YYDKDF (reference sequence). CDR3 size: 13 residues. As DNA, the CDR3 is TGTGCCACCAGCAGAGGGGGGCGCGCTGAAGCTTTCTTT. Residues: CATSRGGRAEAFF.

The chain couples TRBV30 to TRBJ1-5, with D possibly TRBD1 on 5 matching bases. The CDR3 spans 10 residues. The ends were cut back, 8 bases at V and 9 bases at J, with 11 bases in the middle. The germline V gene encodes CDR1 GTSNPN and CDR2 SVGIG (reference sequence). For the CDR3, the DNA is TGTGCCCCACGGGGGACGCCCCAGCATTTT. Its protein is CAPRGTPQHF.

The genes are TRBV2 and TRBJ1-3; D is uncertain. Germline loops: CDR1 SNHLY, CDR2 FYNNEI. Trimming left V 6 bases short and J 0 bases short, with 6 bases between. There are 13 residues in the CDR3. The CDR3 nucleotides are TGTGCCAGCAGGGCTGGCTCTGGAAACACCATATATTTT. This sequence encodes CASRAGSGNTIYF.

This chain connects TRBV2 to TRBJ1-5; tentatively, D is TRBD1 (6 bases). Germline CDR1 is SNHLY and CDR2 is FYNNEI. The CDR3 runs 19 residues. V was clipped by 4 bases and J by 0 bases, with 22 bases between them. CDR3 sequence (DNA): TGTGCCAGCAGTGCCGACAGGACGATCCGCGGGGGTAGCAATCAGCCCCAGCATTTT. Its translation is CASSADRTIRGGSNQPQHF.

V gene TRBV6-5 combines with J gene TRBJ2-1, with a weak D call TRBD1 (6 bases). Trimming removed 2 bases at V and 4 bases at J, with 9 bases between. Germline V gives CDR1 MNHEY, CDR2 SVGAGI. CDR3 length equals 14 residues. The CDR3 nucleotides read TGTGCCAGCAGTTACGGGACACATTACAATGAGCAGTTCTTC. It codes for CASSYGTHYNEQFF.

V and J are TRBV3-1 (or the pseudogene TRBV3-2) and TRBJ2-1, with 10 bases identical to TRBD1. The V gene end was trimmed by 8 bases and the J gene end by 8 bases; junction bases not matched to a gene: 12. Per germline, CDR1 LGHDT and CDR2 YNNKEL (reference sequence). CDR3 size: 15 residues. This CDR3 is CASSYIGTGDHEQFF. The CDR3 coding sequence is TGTGCCAGCTCTTACATCGGGACAGGGGACCATGAGCAGTTCTTC.

The CDR3 nucleotides read TGTGCCACCAGCAGAGAAACGGGAGTAAGCACCGGGGAGCTGTTTTTT. It yields the protein CATSRETGVSTGELFF. The chain links TRBV15 to TRBJ2-2, with D possibly being TRBD2 (6 bases). Germline CDR1 is LNHNV and CDR2 is YYDKDF (reference sequence). The CDR3 has 16 residues. V gave up 0 bases and J gave up 4 bases, with 12 bases separating them.

DNA of the CDR3: TGCAGCGTCGGCTCTGGAAACACCATATATTTT. Residues: CSVGSGNTIYF. V and J are TRBV29-1 and TRBJ1-3, with D unresolved. The ends were cut back, 6 bases at V and 0 bases at J, with 3 bases in the middle. Germline CDR1 SQVTM, CDR2 ANQGSEA. The CDR3 length is 11 residues.

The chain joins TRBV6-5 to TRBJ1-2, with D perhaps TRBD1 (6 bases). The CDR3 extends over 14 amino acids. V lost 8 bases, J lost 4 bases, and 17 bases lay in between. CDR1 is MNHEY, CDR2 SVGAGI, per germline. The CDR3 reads CASATGGQIYGYTF. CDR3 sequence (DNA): TGTGCCAGCGCTACGGGAGGACAGATCTATGGCTACACCTTC.

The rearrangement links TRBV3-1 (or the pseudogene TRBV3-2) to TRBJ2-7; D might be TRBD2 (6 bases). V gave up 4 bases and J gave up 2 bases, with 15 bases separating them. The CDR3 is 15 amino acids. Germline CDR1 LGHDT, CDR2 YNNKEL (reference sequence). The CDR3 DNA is TGTGCCAGCAGCCCGGGACTTCTAGGAGCCTACGAGCAGTACTTC. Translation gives CASSPGLLGAYEQYF.

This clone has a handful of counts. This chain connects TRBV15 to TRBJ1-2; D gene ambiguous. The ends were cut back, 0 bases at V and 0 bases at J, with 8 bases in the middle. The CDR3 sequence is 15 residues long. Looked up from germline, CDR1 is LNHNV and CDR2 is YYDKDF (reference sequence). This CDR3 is CATSRDQAANYGYTF. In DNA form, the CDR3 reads TGTGCCACCAGCAGAGATCAGGCAGCTAACTATGGCTACACCTTC.

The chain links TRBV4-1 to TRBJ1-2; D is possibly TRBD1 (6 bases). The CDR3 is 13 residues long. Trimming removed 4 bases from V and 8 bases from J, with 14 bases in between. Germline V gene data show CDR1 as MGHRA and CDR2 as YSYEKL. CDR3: CASSLAGGQGYTF. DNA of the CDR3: TGCGCCAGCAGCCTGGCCGGGGGGCAGGGCTACACCTTC.

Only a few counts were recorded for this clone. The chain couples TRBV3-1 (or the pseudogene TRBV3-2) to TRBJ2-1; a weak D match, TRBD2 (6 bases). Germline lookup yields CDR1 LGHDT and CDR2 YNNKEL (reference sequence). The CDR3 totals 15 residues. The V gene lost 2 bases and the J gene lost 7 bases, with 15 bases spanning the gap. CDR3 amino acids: CASSQKGPRGNEQFF. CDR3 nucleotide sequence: TGTGCCAGCAGCCAAAAAGGACCACGGGGGAATGAGCAGTTCTTC.

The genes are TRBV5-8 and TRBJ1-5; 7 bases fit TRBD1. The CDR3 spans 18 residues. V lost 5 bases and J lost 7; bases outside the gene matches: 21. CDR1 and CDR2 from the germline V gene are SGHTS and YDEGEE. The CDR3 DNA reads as TGTGCCAGCAGAAACGACAGGGTCGGGGTTTTAGTTGGGCAGCCCCAGCATTTT. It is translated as CASRNDRVGVLVGQPQHF.

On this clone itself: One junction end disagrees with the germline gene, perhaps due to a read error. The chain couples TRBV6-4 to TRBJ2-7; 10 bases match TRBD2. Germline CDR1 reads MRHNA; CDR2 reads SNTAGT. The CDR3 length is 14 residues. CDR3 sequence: CAGALLAGPAGEDF. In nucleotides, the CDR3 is TGTGCAGGGGCCCTACTAGCGGGGCCCGCGGGGGAGGACTTC.

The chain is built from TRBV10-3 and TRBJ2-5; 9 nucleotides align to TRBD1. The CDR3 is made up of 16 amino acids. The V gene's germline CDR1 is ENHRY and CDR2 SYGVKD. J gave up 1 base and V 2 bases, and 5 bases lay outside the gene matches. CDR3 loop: CAISEGQGIGQETQYF. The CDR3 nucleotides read TGTGCCATCAGTGAGGGACAGGGGATCGGCCAAGAGACCCAGTACTTC.

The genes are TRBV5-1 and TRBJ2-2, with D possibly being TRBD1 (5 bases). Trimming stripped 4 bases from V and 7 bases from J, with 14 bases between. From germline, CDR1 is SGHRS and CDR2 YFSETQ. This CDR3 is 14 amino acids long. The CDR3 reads CASSPAQGYGELFF. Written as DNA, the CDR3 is TGCGCCAGCAGCCCAGCCCAGGGCTACGGGGAGCTGTTTTTT. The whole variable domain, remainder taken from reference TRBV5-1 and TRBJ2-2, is KAGVTQTPRYLIKTRGQQVTLSCSPISGHRSVSWYQQTPGQGLQFLFEYFSETQRNKGNFPGRFSGRQFSNSRSEMNVSTLELGDSALYLCASSPAQGYGELFFGEGSRLTVL.

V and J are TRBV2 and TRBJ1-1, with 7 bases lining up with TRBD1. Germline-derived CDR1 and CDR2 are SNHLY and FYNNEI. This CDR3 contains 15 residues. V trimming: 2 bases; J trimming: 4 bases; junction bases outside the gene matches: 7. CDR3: CASSENTGVGTEAFF. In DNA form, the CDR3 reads TGTGCCAGCAGTGAAAATACAGGGGTAGGCACTGAAGCTTTCTTT.

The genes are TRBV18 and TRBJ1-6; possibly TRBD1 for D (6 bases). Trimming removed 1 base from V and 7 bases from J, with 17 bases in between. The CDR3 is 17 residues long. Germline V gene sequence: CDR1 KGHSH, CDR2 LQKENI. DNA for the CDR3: TGTGCCAGCTCACCACGGATGAGTGAGGGGGGGAATTCACCCCTCCACTTT. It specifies CASSPRMSEGGNSPLHF.

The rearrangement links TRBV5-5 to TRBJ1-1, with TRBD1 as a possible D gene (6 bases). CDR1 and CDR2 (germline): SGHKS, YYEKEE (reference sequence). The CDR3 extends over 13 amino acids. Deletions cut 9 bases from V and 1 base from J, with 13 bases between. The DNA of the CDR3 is TGTGCCACAGCAGGGGCCGCGAACACTGAAGCTTTCTTT. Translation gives CATAGAANTEAFF.

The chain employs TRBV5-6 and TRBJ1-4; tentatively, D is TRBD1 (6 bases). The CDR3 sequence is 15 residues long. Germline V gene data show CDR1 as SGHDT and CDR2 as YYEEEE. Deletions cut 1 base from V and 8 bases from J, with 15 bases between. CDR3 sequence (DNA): TGTGCCAGCAGCTTGCGTCAGGGGTCGAACGAAAAACTGTTTTTT. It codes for CASSLRQGSNEKLFF.

The CDR3 DNA reads TGTGCCAGTAGGTCTCAGGACCTAAGGGGCAGGGATACGCAGTATTTT. The encoded protein is CASRSQDLRGRDTQYF. This rearrangement joins TRBV19 to TRBJ2-3; maybe TRBD1 (5 bases). In germline, CDR1 is LNHDA, CDR2 SQIVND (reference sequence). Trimming took off 6 bases at V and 6 bases at J, with 22 bases between the two ends. This CDR3 has 16 residues.

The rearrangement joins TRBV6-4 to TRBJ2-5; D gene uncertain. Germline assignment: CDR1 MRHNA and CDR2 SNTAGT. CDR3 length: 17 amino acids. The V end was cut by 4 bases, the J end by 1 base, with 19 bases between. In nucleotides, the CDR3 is TGTGCCAGCAGTGTTGGTTCTCCAGAACCCCGCCAAGAGACCCAGTACTTC. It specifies CASSVGSPEPRQETQYF.

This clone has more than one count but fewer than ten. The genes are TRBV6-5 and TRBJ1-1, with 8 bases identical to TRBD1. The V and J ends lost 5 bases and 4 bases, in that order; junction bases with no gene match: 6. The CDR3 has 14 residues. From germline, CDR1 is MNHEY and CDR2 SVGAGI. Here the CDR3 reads CASSTTGVVTEAFF. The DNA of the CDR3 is TGTGCCAGCAGTACGACAGGGGTGGTCACTGAAGCTTTCTTT.

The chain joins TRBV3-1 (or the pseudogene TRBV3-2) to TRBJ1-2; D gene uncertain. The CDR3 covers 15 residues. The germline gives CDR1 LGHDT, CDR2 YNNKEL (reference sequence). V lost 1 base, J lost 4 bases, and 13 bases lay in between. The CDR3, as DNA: TGTGCCAGCAGCCAAGTGCCCGGGAATCCCTATGGCTACACCTTC. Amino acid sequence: CASSQVPGNPYGYTF.

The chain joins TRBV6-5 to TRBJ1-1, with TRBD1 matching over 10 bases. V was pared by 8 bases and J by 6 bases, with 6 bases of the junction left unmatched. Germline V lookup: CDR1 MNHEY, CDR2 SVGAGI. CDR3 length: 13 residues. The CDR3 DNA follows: TGTGCCAGCCAGGGACAGGGGAGGCCTGAAGCTTTCTTT. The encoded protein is CASQGQGRPEAFF.